These T cell receptor beta chains were read from a single sample in a study of blood T cell repertoires in COVID-19. Assay: immunoSEQ multiplex PCR; the TCRdb copy retains only in-frame clones and omits some. The table lists 250,000 to 350,000 clones, approximately 90% of them singletons. Sequencing was done on a sample of peripheral blood. The receptors come from a woman aged 55-70 years with acute or convalescent COVID-19. Both conserved end residues are part of each CDR3. Each record gives: D gene, V gene, clone size, J gene, CDR3 DNA, CDR3 protein. A D gene is named only where the DNA matches it firmly. Only part of the rows carry a size: once, few, many, or a class if the clone is expanded.

-,TRBV5-4,-,TRBJ2-1,TGTGCCAGCAGCCCCCTGAGTAGCGCCTCCTACAATGAGCAGTTCTTC,CASSPLSSASYNEQFF
TRBD2,TRBV5-6,-,TRBJ2-3,TGTGCCAGCAGCTGGGGGACTAGCGGGAGCACAGATACGCAGTATTTT,CASSWGTSGSTDTQYF
-,TRBV5-4,-,TRBJ2-1,TGTGCCAGCAGCTTGGGGGGTAAAGGGAGTGAGCAGTTCTTC,CASSLGGKGSEQFF
TRBD2,TRBV24-1,-,TRBJ2-2,TGTGCCACCAGAAAAGGACTAGCGGGAGTCGGCACCGGGGAGCTGTTTTTT,CATRKGLAGVGTGELFF
TRBD1,TRBV5-6,once,TRBJ1-1,TGTGCCAGCAGCCCCGAAACAGGGGGCGGAACTGAAGCTTTCTTT,CASSPETGGGTEAFF
-,TRBV5-6,-,TRBJ2-7,TGTGCCAGCAGGATACAGGGTGGCTCCTACGAGCAGTACTTC,CASRIQGGSYEQYF
-,TRBV4-3,-,TRBJ2-7,TGCGCCAGCAGCCAAGAACCAGGACAAAACTCCTACGAGCAGTACTTC,CASSQEPGQNSYEQYF
-,TRBV7-9,-,TRBJ2-3,TGTGCCAGCAGCTTAGAAGGGAGTACGGATACGCAGTATTTT,CASSLEGSTDTQYF
-,TRBV28,-,TRBJ1-2,TGTGCCAGCTACGTTCGGGGGGTCCAAGGAATCTCGAATGGCTACACCTTC,CASYVRGVQGISNGYTF
TRBD1,TRBV9,-,TRBJ2-5,TGTGCCAGCAGCGCACGGACAGGGTGGAAAGAGACCCAGTACTTC,CASSARTGWKETQYF
-,TRBV30,-,TRBJ1-2,TGTGCCTGGAGTGTAGGCAGGCATTCGGGAGGCTACACCTTC,CAWSVGRHSGGYTF
TRBD2,TRBV9,few,TRBJ2-5,TGTGCCAGCAGCGAAGAAAGACTAGCGGGGGGGCAACGAGAGACCCAGTACTTC,CASSEERLAGGQRETQYF
-,TRBV6-5,-,TRBJ2-5,TGTGCCAGCAGTTACGCGACAGGTGAAGAGACCCAGTACTTC,CASSYATGEETQYF
-,TRBV10-3,-,TRBJ2-5,TGTGCCATCAGTGAGGGGCCAGGGGAGACCCAGTACTTC,CAISEGPGETQYF
-,TRBV6-4,-,TRBJ1-2,TGTGCCAGCAGCCCCCGGGGGATCGGGGGCTACACCTTC,CASSPRGIGGYTF
TRBD1,TRBV29-1,-,TRBJ1-1,TGCAGCGTTTCCGACAGGGGAAGCACTGAAGCTTTCTTT,CSVSDRGSTEAFF
TRBD2,TRBV5-6,-,TRBJ2-7,TGTGCCAGCAGCTTCGGGGGGGTCTACGAGCAGTACTTC,CASSFGGVYEQYF
-,TRBV27,-,TRBJ2-3,TGTGCCAGCAGTTTTGGAGGGGCAGATACGCAGTATTTT,CASSFGGADTQYF
TRBD1,TRBV19,-,TRBJ2-7,TGTGCCAGTAGTATCGCCGGGACAGGGTTTGTGTACGAGCAGTACTTC,CASSIAGTGFVYEQYF
-,TRBV6-5,-,TRBJ1-5,TGTGCCAGCAGACGACAGCCCCATAGCAATCAGCCCCAGCATTTT,CASRRQPHSNQPQHF
-,TRBV5-4,-,TRBJ1-6,TGTGCCAGCAGCTTGTCTCCCGATAATTCACCCCTCCACTTT,CASSLSPDNSPLHF
-,TRBV13,-,TRBJ2-1,TGTGCCAGCAGCTTTCCCCGCGGGCAGCAGTTCTTC,CASSFPRGQQFF
TRBD1,TRBV7-2,-,TRBJ1-1,TGTGCCAGCAGGCGACAGGGGTACACTGAAGCTTTCTTT,CASRRQGYTEAFF
-,TRBV7-2,few,TRBJ2-3,TGTGCCAGCAGCTTATTTCCAAGGCAGGAATTAACCCATCCGCAGTATTTT,CASSLFPRQELTHPQYF
-,TRBV7-3,-,TRBJ2-1,TGTGCCAGCAGCCCCGGGGGTAGCCCGTACAATGAGCAGTTCTTC,CASSPGGSPYNEQFF
TRBD1,TRBV18,-,TRBJ2-3,TGTGCCAGCTCAGCACTACAGGGGTCCGCAGATACGCAGTATTTT,CASSALQGSADTQYF
TRBD1,TRBV27,-,TRBJ1-1,TGTGCCAGCAGGACTGGACAGGGGACTGAAGCTTTCTTT,CASRTGQGTEAFF
TRBD1,TRBV5-4,-,TRBJ1-4,TGTGCCAGCAGCCGGGACAGGGAGAGGGAAAAACTGTTTTTT,CASSRDREREKLFF
-,TRBV2,few,TRBJ2-1,TGTGCCAGCAGCCAACTAGCCGGGCAGTTCTTC,CASSQLAGQFF
TRBD2,TRBV9,-,TRBJ2-1,TGTGCCAGCAGCGTAGCAGCGGGAGGTGTGGCTGAGCAGTTCTTC,CASSVAAGGVAEQFF
-,TRBV7-9,-,TRBJ2-1,TGTGCCAGCAGTCCGAAACAGGGCCTCTCCTACAATGAGCAGTTCTTC,CASSPKQGLSYNEQFF
-,TRBV27,-,TRBJ1-6,TGTGCCAGCAGTTTTCGGCCCCTCCACTTT,CASSFRPLHF
TRBD1,TRBV30,-,TRBJ1-2,TGTGCCTGGAGTGTAGGGACAGATCCCTTCTTC,CAWSVGTDPFF
-,TRBV12-1,-,TRBJ1-6,TGTGCCAGCAGCTTCGCCCCTCAAGTGAGCTCCTATAATTCACCCCTCCACTTT,CASSFAPQVSSYNSPLHF
-,TRBV6-1,-,TRBJ1-3,TGTGCCAGCAGTGAAGTCGGACAAACCAACACCATATATTTT,CASSEVGQTNTIYF
-,TRBV5-1,-,TRBJ2-1,TGCGCCAGCAGCTTAAGGGGGGGCCGGGACAATGAGCAGTTCTTC,CASSLRGGRDNEQFF
TRBD2,TRBV7-9,-,TRBJ2-6,TGTGCCAGCAGCTTAGGGACTAGCGGGAGAACTGGGGCCAACGTCCTGACTTTC,CASSLGTSGRTGANVLTF
TRBD1,TRBV6-1,-,TRBJ1-1,TGTGCCAGCAGTGAAGCGAATAATTTCGGACAGGGGAGCACTGAAGCTTTCTTT,CASSEANNFGQGSTEAFF
TRBD1,TRBV15,once,TRBJ2-2,TGTGCCACCGTACCGGACAGGGGGAACACCGGGGAGCTGTTTTTT,CATVPDRGNTGELFF
TRBD2,TRBV7-3,-,TRBJ2-1,TGTGCCAGCAGCCGACTAGCGGGAGTCGGCAATGAGCAGTTCTTC,CASSRLAGVGNEQFF
TRBD1,TRBV6-2/TRBV6-3,-,TRBJ1-2,TGTGCCAGCAGTTACCCTTCCCAGACAGGGGGCTATGGCTACACCTTC,CASSYPSQTGGYGYTF
TRBD2,TRBV5-4,-,TRBJ2-5,TGTGCCAGCAGCTTGGCTAGCGGGGGGTCCAAAGAGACCCAGTACTTC,CASSLASGGSKETQYF
-,TRBV19,once,TRBJ1-2,TGTGCCAGTAGTAGCGGGACCGGCAGGGTCTATGGCTACACCTTC,CASSSGTGRVYGYTF
-,TRBV11-2,-,TRBJ1-5,TGTGCCAGCAGCTTATCTGACAGTCTCAATCAGCCCCAGCATTTT,CASSLSDSLNQPQHF
TRBD2,TRBV3-1/TRBV3-2,-,TRBJ2-1,TGTGCCAGCAGCCTCACTAGCGGGAGGTACAATGAGCAGTTCTTC,CASSLTSGRYNEQFF
-,TRBV19,-,TRBJ1-2,TGTGCCAGTAAAGGGGGTATGAGCTATGGCTACACCTTC,CASKGGMSYGYTF
-,TRBV4-1,-,TRBJ1-4,TGCGCCAGCAGCCGTGGGGGGGATGAAAAACTGTTTTTT,CASSRGGDEKLFF
-,TRBV4-1,-,TRBJ1-2,TGCGCCAGCAGCCCCCCCAGGGGTGGCTACACCTTC,CASSPPRGGYTF
-,TRBV11-2,once,TRBJ2-7,TGTGCCAGCAGCCACAACCCGGGGGGCCTTAGCTCCTACGAGCAGTACTTC,CASSHNPGGLSSYEQYF
TRBD1,TRBV5-6,-,TRBJ1-2,TGTGCCAGCAGCCCGACAGGGGCCAAAGGGGGCTACACCTTC,CASSPTGAKGGYTF
-,TRBV7-7,-,TRBJ2-5,TGTGCCAGCAGCTTAGACGGTAGGACCCAGTACTTC,CASSLDGRTQYF
-,TRBV30,-,TRBJ1-4,TGTGCCCGGTGGGGAGGGGCCGCTAATGAAAAACTGTTTTTT,CARWGGAANEKLFF
-,TRBV7-2,-,TRBJ2-5,TGTGCCAGCAGCTCTCTGGCGGGTTTTAGGGAGACCCAGTACTTC,CASSSLAGFRETQYF
TRBD2,TRBV5-4,-,TRBJ2-2,TGTGCCAGCAGCTTGGATGCTAGCGGCACCGGGGAGCTGTTTTTT,CASSLDASGTGELFF
TRBD1,TRBV7-3,-,TRBJ2-3,TGTGCCAGCAGCTTAGCCGGGACAGGGAGAGATACGCAGTATTTT,CASSLAGTGRDTQYF